The sequence of this TCR beta chain was determined in a study of blood T cell repertoires in COVID-19 (TCRdb year 2020). With respect to the entire study: The collaborator samples originated in the United States, Italy and Spain and spanned the acute and convalescent phases of COVID-19. The repertoires were released in a freely available public database intended as a resource for research on the immune response to SARS-CoV-2. The prospective study material was composed of cDNA or gDNA derived from T cells, B-cell-depleted T cells, or PBMCs. Deeply sampled blood TCRbeta repertoires from subjects exposed to, actively infected with, or recovered from COVID-19 were included in the dataset. The samples were drawn from two sources: the first 160 participants of the ongoing ImmuneRACE study, and 1,254 subjects contributed by 6 global collaborators. Where HLA class I and class II types were available, the types were taken from metadata supplied by the sample provider, not from assay-based typing. The sample metadata nearly always contained a de-identified subject ID, COVID-19 status, age in years and sex.

On the study overall, not on this receptor specifically: Clinical and demographic metadata were provided uncurated, with the amount varying by source and participant.

The collaborating institutions used their own protocols to collect whole blood in K2EDTA tubes. For TCRbeta analysis, collaborator samples were shipped as frozen whole blood, as isolated PBMCs, or as DNA extracted from either sample type. Regarding this clone: The target of this receptor is not known. Base quality data are lacking; no much larger clone is found one base away.

TCRbeta CDR3 regions were amplified from genomic DNA using the immunoSEQ Assay, a bias-controlled multiplex PCR. Turning to the authors' computational methods: Within the assay, amplification of reference gene primers was used to estimate how many nucleated cells each sample contained. To quantify the absolute abundance of each unique TCRbeta CDR3 rearrangement, sequence reads were collapsed and filtered. For each sample, productive Simpson clonality was calculated as the square root of Simpson's diversity index over productive rearrangements. Not all clones reach the TCRdb copy of this immuneACCESS table, which keeps in-frame sequences only. Checked studies attribute under half of the gap to unresolved V genes and leave the rest unexplained. That table is the source of V, J and clone size, and D and trimming were worked out from the DNA. In all, the sample holds about 200,000 clones, and about 77% of those were seen once. Around 2.8% of the sample comes from the top ten.

The junction shows trimming of 6 bases on V and 8 bases on J, plus 19 bases between the germline ends. CDR1 and CDR2, per the germline V gene, are MNHEY and SVGAGI. There are 14 amino acids in the CDR3, from cysteine to phenylalanine inclusive. Left in the record is the CDR3 DNA by itself, 42 bases read in frame from the first base. Sequenced material: peripheral blood. The chain uses TRBV6-5 and TRBJ1-1; a weak D assignment points to TRBD1 (5 bases agree). The TCR originated in a woman over 75 with active or convalescent COVID-19. The DNA reads as follows: TGTGCCAGCAGGCGGGACCGGGACTCCCGGGAAGCTTTCTTT. Protein translation: CASRRDRDSREAFF.